Shown below are 8 T cell receptor beta chains from a single sample sequenced in a study of human T cells and chemical hapten exposure. Regarding time point: patch test 3, about 24 weeks after DPC sensitization. Treatment given: therapeutic diphenylcyclopropenone sensitization with weekly scalp DPC. TCRdb re-derived calls from the RACE reads in MiXCR, one entry per CDR3 protein. This table has 55,000 to 80,000 distinct CDR3 sequences, 11% appearing once. The material sequenced was whole blood, taken in connection with sensitization to the hapten diphenylcyclopropenone (DPC). The receptors stem from a woman aged 30 to 39 with alopecia areata. Some clones in this sample may be carry-over from other donors' samples.

The V gene is TRBV10-3, the J gene TRBJ1-2; no clear D gene. Trimming pared 2 bases from V and 2 bases from J, leaving 6 bases between. In germline, CDR1 is ENHRY, CDR2 SYGVKD. The CDR3 runs 13 residues. This CDR3 is CAISEGSNYGYTF. CDR3 nucleotide sequence: TGTGCCATCAGTGAGGGCAGCAACTATGGCTACACCTTC.

This clonotype was observed many times. The V gene is TRBV2, the J gene TRBJ1-5; TRBD1 agrees at 8 bases. Germline CDR1 is SNHLY and CDR2 is FYNNEI. The CDR3 has 15 amino acids. J was trimmed by 2 bases and V by 6 bases; bases with no gene match: 6. The CDR3 here is CASRTDRGGNQPQHF. The CDR3 nucleotides read TGTGCCAGCAGAACAGACAGGGGAGGCAATCAGCCCCAGCATTTT.

This clonotype was detected a few times. In DNA, the CDR3 is TGTGCCAGCAGTGAAGCGCTTCATGGGAATCAGCCCCAGCATTTT. Its protein product is CASSEALHGNQPQHF. The chain recombines TRBV2 with TRBJ1-5; D call uncertain. The CDR3 extends over 15 amino acids. The germline CDR1 and CDR2 sequences are SNHLY and FYNNEI. With 0 bases removed from V and 4 bases from J, the gap between germline ends came to 10 bases. The variable domain in full, completed from reference TRBV2 and TRBJ1-5, reads EPEVTQTPSHQVTQMGQEVILRCVPISNHLYFYWYRQILGQKVEFLVSFYNNEISEKSEIFDDQFSVERPDGSNFTLKIRSTKLEDSAMYFCASSEALHGNQPQHFGDGTRLSIL.

The rearrangement joins TRBV9 to TRBJ1-1, with D hard to call. This CDR3 is built from 15 residues. V was shortened by 0 bases and J by 1 base, with 10 bases between the two germline ends. CDR1 and CDR2 (germline): SGDLS, YYNGEE. This CDR3 reads CASSVGPQKNTEAFF. CDR3 bases: TGTGCCAGCAGCGTAGGCCCCCAAAAGAACACTGAAGCTTTCTTT.

V is TRBV2 and J is TRBJ2-7; D not resolved. The V end lost 7 bases, the J end lost 3 bases, and 7 bases lay between the germline ends. Germline CDR1 and CDR2: SNHLY and FYNNEI. The length of the CDR3 is 11 residues. In DNA form, the CDR3 reads TGTGCCAGCACATCAGGCTACGAGCAGTACTTC. Translated: CASTSGYEQYF.

This clonotype appeared a few times. V and J are TRBV6-6 and TRBJ2-7; the match to TRBD1 covers 8 bases. Germline CDR1 is MNHNY and CDR2 is SVGAGI (reference sequence). V was pared by 7 bases and J by 1 base, with 6 bases of the junction left unmatched. The CDR3 is 14 amino acids. DNA for the CDR3: TGTGCCAGCACCAGGGGGCCCCGGTCCTACGAGCAGTACTTC. Translated: CASTRGPRSYEQYF.

The chain employs TRBV20-1 and TRBJ1-3; D not certain. The ends were cut back, 6 bases at V and 4 bases at J, with 13 bases in the middle. The CDR3 runs to 13 residues. The germline gives CDR1 DFQATT, CDR2 SNEGSKA (reference sequence). CDR3 residues: CSAYATLGNTIYF. Written as DNA, the CDR3 is TGCAGTGCCTACGCAACCCTGGGAAACACCATATATTTT.

The rearrangement links TRBV29-1 to TRBJ1-1; the match to TRBD1 covers 8 bases. The CDR3 sequence is 14 residues long. Trimming at V came to 7 bases and at J to 3 bases, leaving 10 bases not matched to a gene. Germline values: CDR1 SQVTM, CDR2 ANQGSEA. The CDR3 is CSASWTGMDTEAFF. DNA of the CDR3: TGCAGCGCCTCATGGACAGGGATGGACACTGAAGCTTTCTTT.